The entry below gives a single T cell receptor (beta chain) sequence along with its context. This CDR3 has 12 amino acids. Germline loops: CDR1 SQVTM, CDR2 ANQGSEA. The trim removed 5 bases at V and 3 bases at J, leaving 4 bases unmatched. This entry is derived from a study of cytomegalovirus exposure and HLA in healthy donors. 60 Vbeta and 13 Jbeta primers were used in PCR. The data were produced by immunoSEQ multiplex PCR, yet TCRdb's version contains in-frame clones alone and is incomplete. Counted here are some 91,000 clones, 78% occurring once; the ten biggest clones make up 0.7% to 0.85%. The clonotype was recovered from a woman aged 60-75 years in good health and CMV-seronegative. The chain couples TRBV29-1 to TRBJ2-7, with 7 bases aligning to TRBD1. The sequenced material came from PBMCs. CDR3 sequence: CSVWQGDYEQYF. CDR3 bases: TGCAGCGTTTGGCAGGGGGACTACGAGCAGTACTTC.